The table lists the clone carrying this TCR beta chain with many counts. The sample comes from a study of T-cell reconstitution after alpha-beta-depleted transplantation in children. CDR1 and CDR2 (germline): DFQATT, SNEGSKA (reference sequence). The CDR3 extends over 14 amino acids. Trimming at V came to 3 bases and at J to 9 bases, leaving 9 bases not matched to a gene. Preparing the TCRbeta library involved the use of unique molecular identifiers. One entry per CDR3 protein results from TCRdb running MiXCR on the PCR reads. This sample yields approximately 630,000 distinct CDR3 sequences, of which roughly 13% are seen a single time; 0.79% belongs to the top ten.

Sequences were derived from PBMCs, sampled before TCRalphabeta/CD19-depleted stem cell transplant. The chain has TRBV20-1 and TRBJ1-5; 9 nucleotides line up with TRBD1. The TCR sequence derives from a girl aged 2 to 9 with congenital amegakaryocytic thrombocytopenia, due to receive a stem cell transplant. The CDR3 here is CSASSGQGSRPQHF. The CDR3 DNA follows: TGCAGTGCTAGTTCGGGACAGGGCTCCAGGCCCCAGCATTTT.